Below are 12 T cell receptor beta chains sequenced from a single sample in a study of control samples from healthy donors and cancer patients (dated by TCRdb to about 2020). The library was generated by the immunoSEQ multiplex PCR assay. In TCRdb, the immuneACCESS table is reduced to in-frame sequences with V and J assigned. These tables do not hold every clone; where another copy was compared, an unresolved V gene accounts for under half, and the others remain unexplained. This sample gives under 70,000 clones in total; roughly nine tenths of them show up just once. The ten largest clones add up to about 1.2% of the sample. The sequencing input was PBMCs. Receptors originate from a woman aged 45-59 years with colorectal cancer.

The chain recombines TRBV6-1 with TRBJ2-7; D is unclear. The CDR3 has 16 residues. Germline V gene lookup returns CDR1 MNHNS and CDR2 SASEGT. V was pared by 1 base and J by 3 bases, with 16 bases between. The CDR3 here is CASSEGDGNPLYEQYF. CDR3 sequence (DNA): TGTGCCAGCAGTGAAGGCGACGGCAACCCACTCTACGAGCAGTACTTC.

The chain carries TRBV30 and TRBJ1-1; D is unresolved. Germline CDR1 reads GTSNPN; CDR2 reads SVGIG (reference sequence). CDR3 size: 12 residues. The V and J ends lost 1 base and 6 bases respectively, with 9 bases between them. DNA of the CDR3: TGTGCCTGGAGTGGCGCGGGTCCTGAAGCTTTCTTT. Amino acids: CAWSGAGPEAFF.

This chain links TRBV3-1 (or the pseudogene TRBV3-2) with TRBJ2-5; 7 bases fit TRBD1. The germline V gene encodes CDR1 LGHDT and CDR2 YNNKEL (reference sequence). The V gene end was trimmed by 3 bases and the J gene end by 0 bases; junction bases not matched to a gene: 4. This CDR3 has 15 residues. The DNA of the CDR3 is TGTGCCAGCAGCCAGACGACAGGGAACCAAGAGACCCAGTACTTC. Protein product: CASSQTTGNQETQYF.

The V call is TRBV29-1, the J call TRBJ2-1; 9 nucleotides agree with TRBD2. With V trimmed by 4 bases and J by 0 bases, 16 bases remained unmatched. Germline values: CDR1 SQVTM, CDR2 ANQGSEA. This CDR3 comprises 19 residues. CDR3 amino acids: CSVAFPSGTPGGSYNEQFF. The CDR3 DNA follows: TGCAGCGTTGCATTCCCTAGCGGGACGCCGGGGGGCTCCTACAATGAGCAGTTCTTC.

The CDR3: CASSLRYRFRGQGAEQYF. CDR3 DNA sequence: TGTGCCAGCAGTTTAAGATATCGGTTCAGGGGACAGGGGGCCGAGCAGTACTTC. The J gene is TRBJ2-7, the V gene TRBV28, with 12 nucleotides matching TRBD1. The CDR3 covers 18 residues. Germline CDR1 is MDHEN and CDR2 is SYDVKM. V lost 2 bases and J lost 6; bases outside the gene matches: 14.

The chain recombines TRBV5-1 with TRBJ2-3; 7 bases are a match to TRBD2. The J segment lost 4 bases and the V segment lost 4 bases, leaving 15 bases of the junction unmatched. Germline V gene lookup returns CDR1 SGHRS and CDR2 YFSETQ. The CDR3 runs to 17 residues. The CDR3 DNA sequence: TGCGCCAGCAGCCCCGGTATCTCTGCGGGAGTTTCAGATACGCAGTATTTT. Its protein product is CASSPGISAGVSDTQYF.

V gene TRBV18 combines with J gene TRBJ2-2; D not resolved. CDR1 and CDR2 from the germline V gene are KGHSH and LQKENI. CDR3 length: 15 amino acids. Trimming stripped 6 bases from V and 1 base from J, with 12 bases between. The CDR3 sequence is CASSMDGENTGELFF. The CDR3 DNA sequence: TGTGCCAGCTCCATGGACGGAGAGAACACCGGGGAGCTGTTTTTT. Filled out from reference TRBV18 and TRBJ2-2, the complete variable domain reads NAGVMQNPRHLVRRRGQEARLRCSPMKGHSHVYWYRQLPEEGLKFMVYLQKENIIDESGMPKERFSAEFPKEGPSILRIQQVVRGDSAAYFCASSMDGENTGELFFGEGSRLTVL.

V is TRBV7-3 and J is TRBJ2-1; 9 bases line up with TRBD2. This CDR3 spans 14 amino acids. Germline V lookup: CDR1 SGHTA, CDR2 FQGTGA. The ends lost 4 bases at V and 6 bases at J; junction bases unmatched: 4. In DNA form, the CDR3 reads TGTGCCAGCAGCTCGCGGGGGGGCCCCAATGAGCAGTTCTTC. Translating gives CASSSRGGPNEQFF.

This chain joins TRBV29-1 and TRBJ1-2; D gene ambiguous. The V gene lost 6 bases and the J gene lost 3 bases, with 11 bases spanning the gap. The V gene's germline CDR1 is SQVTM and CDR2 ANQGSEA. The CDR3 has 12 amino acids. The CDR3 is CSVEDGYYGYTF. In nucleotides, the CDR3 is TGCAGCGTGGAGGACGGTTACTATGGCTACACCTTC.

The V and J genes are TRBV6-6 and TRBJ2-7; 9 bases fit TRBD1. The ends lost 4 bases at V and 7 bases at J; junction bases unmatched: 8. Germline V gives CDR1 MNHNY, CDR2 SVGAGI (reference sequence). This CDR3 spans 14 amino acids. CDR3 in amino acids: CASSSTGGIAEQYF. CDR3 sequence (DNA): TGTGCCAGCAGTTCGACAGGGGGAATCGCGGAGCAGTACTTC.

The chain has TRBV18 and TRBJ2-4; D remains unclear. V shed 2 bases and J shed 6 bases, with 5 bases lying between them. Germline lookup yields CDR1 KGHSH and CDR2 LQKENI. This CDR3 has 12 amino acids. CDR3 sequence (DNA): TGTGCCAGCTCACCAGAAGGAAACATTCAGTACTTC. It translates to CASSPEGNIQYF. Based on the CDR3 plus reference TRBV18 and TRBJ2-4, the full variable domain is NAGVMQNPRHLVRRRGQEARLRCSPMKGHSHVYWYRQLPEEGLKFMVYLQKENIIDESGMPKERFSAEFPKEGPSILRIQQVVRGDSAAYFCASSPEGNIQYFGAGTRLSVL.

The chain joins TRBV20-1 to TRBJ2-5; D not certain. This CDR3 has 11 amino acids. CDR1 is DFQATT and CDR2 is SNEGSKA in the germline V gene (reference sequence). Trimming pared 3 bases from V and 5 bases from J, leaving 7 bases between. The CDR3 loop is CSARIVETQYF. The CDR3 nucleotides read TGCAGTGCTAGGATCGTGGAGACCCAGTACTTC.